This T cell receptor beta chain was sequenced in a study of metastatic and nonmetastatic thyroid tumors. TCRdb re-called the PCR reads with MiXCR. The sample holds around 20,000 clones, 30% to 35% seen once. Patients had received no treatment of any kind before thyroid surgery. This clone was observed at least ten times. This TCR was recovered from a female donor with papillary thyroid cancer or a benign thyroid nodule (not recorded which). Some clones in this sample may be carry-over from other donors' samples. Sequences were obtained from adjacent normal tissue.

The CDR3 DNA sequence: TGTGCCAGCTACGAGACAGGGGATAGCACCGGGGAGCTGTTTTTT. Translation gives CASYETGDSTGELFF. V usage is TRBV6-1 and J usage is TRBJ2-2, with 8 bases identical to TRBD1. After removal of 8 bases from V and 4 bases from J, the junction contained 9 bases not matched to a gene. This CDR3 comprises 15 residues. CDR1 is MNHNS, CDR2 SASEGT, per germline.